The rows below give T cell receptor beta chains drawn from one sample of a study of cytomegalovirus exposure and HLA in healthy donors. TCRdb keeps only in-frame clones here, not all; method: immunoSEQ multiplex PCR. The sample records about 110,000 clones, approximately 80% being singletons. What was sequenced was PBMCs. All receptors derive from a man aged 45-65 years in good health and CMV-seronegative. Each CDR3 is given with its conserved first and last residue. The order of the fields is CDR3 length, clone size, D gene, V gene, J gene, CDR3 DNA, CDR3 protein. A D gene is named only where the DNA matches it firmly. Only some rows state a clone size, as once, few, many or a class for expanded clones.

15	-	-	TRBV30	TRBJ2-5	TGTGCCTGGTGTGCGTCGGGCCTCCGAGGGGAGACCCAGTACTTC	CAWCASGLRGETQYF
17	few	-	TRBV4-2	TRBJ2-1	TGTGCCAGCAGCCAAGATTTAATTACTAGCCTGGACAATGAGCAGTTCTTC	CASSQDLITSLDNEQFF
14	once	-	TRBV4-1	TRBJ1-5	TGCGCCAGCAGCCTCGGACAGTCAAATCAGCCCCAGCATTTT	CASSLGQSNQPQHF
14	-	TRBD1	TRBV18	TRBJ1-2	TGTGCCAGCTCACCCGGACAGGGTAACTATGGCTACACCTTC	CASSPGQGNYGYTF
10	-	-	TRBV6-5	TRBJ2-5	TGTGCCAGCAAAGGAGGGGGCATGTACTTC	CASKGGGMYF
13	-	-	TRBV4-3	TRBJ2-7	TGCGCCAGCAGCCCAGACAGGTCCTACGAGCAGTACTTC	CASSPDRSYEQYF
14	-	-	TRBV25-1	TRBJ1-1	TGTGCCAGCAGTGAGTGGGGGCGGGACACTGAAGCTTTCTTT	CASSEWGRDTEAFF
13	-	-	TRBV2	TRBJ2-7	TGTGCCAGCAGTGAGAGACAGGGAGGCGAGCAGTACTTC	CASSERQGGEQYF
18	-	TRBD1	TRBV18	TRBJ2-1	TGTGCCAGCTCACCACGTAGGAACAGGGGGCAATCCTACAATGAGCAGTTCTTC	CASSPRRNRGQSYNEQFF
15	-	-	TRBV7-8	TRBJ2-3	TGTGCCAGCAGCTCTAACAGGATGAGAACAGATACGCAGTATTTT	CASSSNRMRTDTQYF
16	once	-	TRBV4-1	TRBJ2-5	TGCGCCAGCAGCCAAGTACGAGGGCAGGCCTCCGAGACCCAGTACTTC	CASSQVRGQASETQYF
15	-	TRBD1	TRBV7-9	TRBJ1-1	TGTGCCAGCAGCGTTCCGGGACAGGGGAACACTGAAGCTTTCTTT	CASSVPGQGNTEAFF
15	-	-	TRBV6-1	TRBJ1-5	TGTGCCAGCAGTGGAGGAACGCGAGGCAATCAGCCCCAGCATTTT	CASSGGTRGNQPQHF
17	-	-	TRBV5-1	TRBJ1-2	TGCGCCAGCAGCTTGACGTCCTTGCAGGCGTTGCAATATGGCTACACCTTC	CASSLTSLQALQYGYTF
13	-	-	TRBV6-5	TRBJ1-2	TGTGCCAGCATGGGCTTGGGGGCGAACGGCTACACCTTC	CASMGLGANGYTF
16	-	TRBD1	TRBV10-3	TRBJ2-7	TGTGCCTCCACCGGGACAGGGGCCCAAAACGGCTACGAGCAGTACTTC	CASTGTGAQNGYEQYF
12	-	-	TRBV30	TRBJ2-5	TGTGCCTGGTGGACTAACCAAGAGACCCAGTACTTC	CAWWTNQETQYF
12	-	-	TRBV6-5	TRBJ2-7	TGTGCCAGCAGCACGACTTTATACGAGCAGTACTTC	CASSTTLYEQYF
16	-	TRBD1	TRBV10-3	TRBJ2-2	TGTGCCATCAGTGAGGACCGGGACAGGGGTAGCGGGGAGCTGTTTTTT	CAISEDRDRGSGELFF
13	-	TRBD1	TRBV28	TRBJ1-3	TGTGCCAGCAGTCAAAGGGGGCTCAACACCATATATTTT	CASSQRGLNTIYF
12	-	-	TRBV25-1	TRBJ2-7	TGTGCCAGCACCTCGAGTTCCTACGAGCAGTACTTC	CASTSSSYEQYF
15	once	TRBD1	TRBV27	TRBJ2-7	TGTGCCAGCAGTCCCCGACAGGGGGCAGCCTACGAGCAGTACTTC	CASSPRQGAAYEQYF
14	-	TRBD1	TRBV7-2	TRBJ1-2	TGTGCCAGCAGCTTAGGGGACAGGATCTATGGCTACACCTTC	CASSLGDRIYGYTF
15	-	TRBD2	TRBV27	TRBJ2-1	TGTGCCAGCAGTCTCTCGGGGGGGCCGCTCAATGAGCAGTTCTTC	CASSLSGGPLNEQFF
14	-	TRBD1	TRBV9	TRBJ1-5	TGTGCCAGCAGCGTGGGGACAGCGAATCAGCCCCAGCATTTT	CASSVGTANQPQHF
16	-	-	TRBV5-1	TRBJ2-2	TGCGCCAGCAGCTTGGTCACGCGCCAGGGGACCGGGGAGCTGTTTTTT	CASSLVTRQGTGELFF
13	-	-	TRBV7-3	TRBJ1-2	TGTGCCAGCAGCTTAGAGGCCAGCCATGGCTACACCTTC	CASSLEASHGYTF
16	-	-	TRBV5-6	TRBJ2-2	TGTGCCAGCAGCCGACCAGGACAAGAGCGAACCGGGGAGCTGTTTTTT	CASSRPGQERTGELFF
14	-	-	TRBV6-1	TRBJ2-1	TGTGCCAGCAGTCGAAGTGGCAGGGCTGGGGAGCAGTTCTTC	CASSRSGRAGEQFF
11	-	-	TRBV20-1	TRBJ1-1	TGCAGTGCGGCAGGGGATCCTGAAGCTTTCTTT	CSAAGDPEAFF
17	-	-	TRBV4-1	TRBJ2-2	TGCGCCAGCAGCCACCCTGGAACCGGGAAGAACACCGGGGAGCTGTTTTTT	CASSHPGTGKNTGELFF
14	-	TRBD1	TRBV5-4	TRBJ1-1	TGTGCCAGCAGCTCCGACAGGGTAAACACTGAAGCTTTCTTT	CASSSDRVNTEAFF
14	-	-	TRBV7-2	TRBJ2-1	TGTGCCAGCAGCTTAGAGACTTATTACAATGAGCAGTTCTTC	CASSLETYYNEQFF
12	few	-	TRBV10-1	TRBJ1-1	TGCGCCAGCAGTGAGGGAGACACTGAAGCTTTCTTT	CASSEGDTEAFF
16	-	TRBD1	TRBV19	TRBJ2-6	TGTGCCAGTAGTATAGGGCAGGGGGCTGGGGCCAACGTCCTGACTTTC	CASSIGQGAGANVLTF
14	-	-	TRBV6-5	TRBJ1-2	TGTGCCACCTCCGAGGAAGTTTCCCTCTATGGCTACACCTTC	CATSEEVSLYGYTF
13	-	TRBD1	TRBV6-6	TRBJ1-1	TGTGCCAGCAGTTCACCAGGGGGGACTGAAGCTTTCTTT	CASSSPGGTEAFF
13	-	-	TRBV5-4	TRBJ1-5	TGTGCCAGCAGCTTGGACGGGAATCAGCCCCAGCATTTT	CASSLDGNQPQHF
14	-	TRBD1	TRBV6-5	TRBJ2-7	TGTGCCAGCAGTCGGACAGGGGTCGCCTACGAGCAGTGCTTC	CASSRTGVAYEQCF
16	-	TRBD2	TRBV19	TRBJ2-3	TGTGCCAGTAGTCCTCTGACTAGCGGGGCCAGAGATACGCAGTATTTT	CASSPLTSGARDTQYF
14	-	-	TRBV4-1	TRBJ1-2	TGCGCCAGCAGCCAAGTTCGAGAAAATTATGGCTACACCTTC	CASSQVRENYGYTF
13	-	TRBD1	TRBV29-1	TRBJ1-1	TGCAGCGGACTGACAGGGGGCAACACTGAAGCTTTCTTT	CSGLTGGNTEAFF
17	-	-	TRBV7-2	TRBJ1-3	TGTGCCAGCAGCTTAGCCGGAGGGTGGGCAAACGGAAACACCATATATTTT	CASSLAGGWANGNTIYF
17	once	TRBD1	TRBV5-1	TRBJ2-5	TGCGCCAGCAGCCCTTACCCGGGACAGGGTGTGCGAGAGACCCAGTACTTC	CASSPYPGQGVRETQYF
17	-	-	TRBV23-1	TRBJ2-5	TGCGCCAGCAGTCAACCCTTAGGGGGTAAGCCCCAAGAGACCCAGTACTTC	CASSQPLGGKPQETQYF
15	-	TRBD1	TRBV9	TRBJ2-2	TGTGCCAGCAGCGTAGCCGGGACAGGGTCCGGGGAGCTGTTTTTT	CASSVAGTGSGELFF
16	-	-	TRBV10-3	TRBJ2-3	TGTGCCATCAGTGAGTCGGGTAGGGGAAGCACAGATACGCAGTATTTT	CAISESGRGSTDTQYF
14	-	TRBD1	TRBV28	TRBJ2-3	TGTGCCGGGGGCGGGACAGGGTCCGCAGATACGCAGTATTTT	CAGGGTGSADTQYF
13	-	-	TRBV27	TRBJ2-7	TGTGCCAGCAGTAAAGGCGACAGCTACGAGCAGTACTTC	CASSKGDSYEQYF